This TCR beta chain was sequenced for a study of cytomegalovirus exposure and HLA in healthy donors. General study findings and limits: Another analysis was done later, and it associated more than 15,000 TCR beta sequences with HLA alleles at 0.05 false discovery rate.

This CDR3 comprises 13 residues. Germline V gives CDR1 SQVTM, CDR2 ANQGSEA. V trimming: 5 bases; J trimming: 5 bases; junction bases outside the gene matches: 3. In the case of this clone: Its antigen is as yet unknown.

PCR amplification relied on 60 Vbeta primers (plus 13 Jbeta primers). Generated by immunoSEQ multiplex PCR, the TCRdb table keeps only in-frame clones and is missing some. Counted here are hundreds of thousands of clones, 75% to 85% occurring once; the ten biggest clones make up less than 3.5%. The chain carries TRBV29-1 and TRBJ2-2; TRBD1 aligns across 9 bases. The sample taken for sequencing was PBMCs. The clonotype comes from a woman in her fifties or sixties in good health and CMV-seropositive. The CDR3 here is CSVKGQGTGELFF. In DNA form, the CDR3 reads TGCAGCGTTAAAGGACAGGGGACCGGGGAGCTGTTTTTT.